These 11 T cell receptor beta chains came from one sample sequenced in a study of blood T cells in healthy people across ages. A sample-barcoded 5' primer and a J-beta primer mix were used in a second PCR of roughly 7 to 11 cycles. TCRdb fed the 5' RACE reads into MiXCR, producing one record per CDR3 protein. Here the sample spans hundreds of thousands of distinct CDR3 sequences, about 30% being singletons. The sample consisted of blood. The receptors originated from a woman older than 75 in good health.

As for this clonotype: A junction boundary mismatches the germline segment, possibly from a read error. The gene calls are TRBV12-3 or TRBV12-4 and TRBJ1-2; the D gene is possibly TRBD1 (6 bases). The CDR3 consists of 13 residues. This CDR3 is CASSFRGNCGYTF. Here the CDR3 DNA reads TGTGCCAGCAGTTTTAGGGGGAACTGTGGCTACACCTTC.

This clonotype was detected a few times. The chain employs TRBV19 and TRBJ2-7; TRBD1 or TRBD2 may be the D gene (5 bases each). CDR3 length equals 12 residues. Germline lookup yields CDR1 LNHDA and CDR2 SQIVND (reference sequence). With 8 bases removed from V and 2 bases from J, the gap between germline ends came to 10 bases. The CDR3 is CASRGETYEQYF. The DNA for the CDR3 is TGTGCCAGTCGAGGGGAGACCTACGAGCAGTACTTC.

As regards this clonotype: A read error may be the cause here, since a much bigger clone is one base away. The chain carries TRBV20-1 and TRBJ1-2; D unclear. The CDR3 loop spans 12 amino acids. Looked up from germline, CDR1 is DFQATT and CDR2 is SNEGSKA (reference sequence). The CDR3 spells CRATDFNYGYTF. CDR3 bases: TGCAGGGCAACGGACTTTAACTATGGCTACACCTTC.

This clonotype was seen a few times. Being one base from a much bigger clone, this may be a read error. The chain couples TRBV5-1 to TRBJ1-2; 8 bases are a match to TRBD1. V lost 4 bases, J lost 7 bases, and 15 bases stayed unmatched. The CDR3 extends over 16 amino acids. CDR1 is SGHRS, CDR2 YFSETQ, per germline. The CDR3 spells CASSTRSGQGTSGYTF. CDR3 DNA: TGCGCCAGCAGCACCCGCTCTGGACAGGGAACTTCTGGCTACACCTTC.

In nucleotides, the CDR3 is TGTGCCATCAGTGAGCGGGACGGCTATGGCTACACCTTC. Amino acids: CAISERDGYGYTF. The rearrangement joins TRBV10-3 to TRBJ1-2, with a weak D call TRBD1 (5 bases). V lost 2 bases, J lost 4 bases, and 8 bases lay in between. Per germline, CDR1 ENHRY and CDR2 SYGVKD. The CDR3 runs 13 residues.

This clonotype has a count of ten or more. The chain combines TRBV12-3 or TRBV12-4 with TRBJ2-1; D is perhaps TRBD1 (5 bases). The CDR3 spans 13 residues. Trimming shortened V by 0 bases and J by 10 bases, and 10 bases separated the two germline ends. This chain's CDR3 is CASSLAAGSEQFF. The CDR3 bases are TGTGCCAGCAGTTTAGCCGCAGGGTCGGAGCAGTTCTTC.

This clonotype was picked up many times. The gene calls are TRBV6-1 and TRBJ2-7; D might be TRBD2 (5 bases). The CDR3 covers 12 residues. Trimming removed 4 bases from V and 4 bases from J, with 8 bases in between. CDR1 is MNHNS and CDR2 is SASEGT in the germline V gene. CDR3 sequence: CASSASGYEQYF. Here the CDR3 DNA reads TGTGCCAGCAGTGCCAGCGGATACGAGCAGTACTTC.

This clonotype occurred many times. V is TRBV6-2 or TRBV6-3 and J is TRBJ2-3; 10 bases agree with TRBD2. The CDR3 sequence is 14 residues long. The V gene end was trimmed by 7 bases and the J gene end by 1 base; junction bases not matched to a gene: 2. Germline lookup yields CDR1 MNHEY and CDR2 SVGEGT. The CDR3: CASTGTSGTDTQYF. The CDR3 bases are TGTGCCAGCACCGGGACTAGCGGCACAGATACGCAGTATTTT.

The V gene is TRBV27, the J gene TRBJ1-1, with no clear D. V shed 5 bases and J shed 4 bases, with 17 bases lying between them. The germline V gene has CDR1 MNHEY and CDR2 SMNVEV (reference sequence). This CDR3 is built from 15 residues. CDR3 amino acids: CASSPRRGLGTEAFF. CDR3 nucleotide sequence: TGTGCCAGCAGTCCCCGCCGAGGGCTTGGCACTGAAGCTTTCTTT.

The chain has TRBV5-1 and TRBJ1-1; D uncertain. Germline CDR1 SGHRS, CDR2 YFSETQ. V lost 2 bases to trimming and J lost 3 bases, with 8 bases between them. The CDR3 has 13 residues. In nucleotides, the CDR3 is TGCGCCAGCAGCTTCATATCTGACACTGAAGCTTTCTTT. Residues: CASSFISDTEAFF.

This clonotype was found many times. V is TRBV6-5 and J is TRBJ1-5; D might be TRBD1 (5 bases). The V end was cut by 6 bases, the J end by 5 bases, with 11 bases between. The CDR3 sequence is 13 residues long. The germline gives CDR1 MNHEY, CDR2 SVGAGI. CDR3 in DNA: TGTGCCAGCAGGAACAGGTTTGATCAGCCCCAGCATTTT. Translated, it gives CASRNRFDQPQHF.